This T cell receptor (beta chain) was recovered during a study of blood T cell repertoires in COVID-19. Study information: Both acute and convalescent COVID-19 samples were obtained from the United States, Italy and Spain. The analysed material was cDNA or gDNA that came from T cells, B-cell-depleted T cells, or PBMCs.

Per the original methods: Scientists estimated how many nucleated cells there were by amplifying reference gene primers. Data came from immunoSEQ multiplex PCR; TCRdb stores just in-frame clones and leaves some out. V and J calls and clone size are as listed in that table; D and trimming were resolved from the DNA. This table holds fewer than 100,000 clones, roughly 86% found once. Trimming at V came to 4 bases and at J to 6 bases, leaving 10 bases not matched to a gene. The CDR3 consists of 14 residues. Germline CDR1 SGHKS, CDR2 YYEKEE (reference sequence). J is TRBJ2-7 and V is TRBV5-5; TRBD1 aligns across 7 bases. Sequencing input: peripheral blood. The TCR originated in a human donor with acute or convalescent COVID-19. The donor label of this sample is uncertain. This CDR3 is CASSIRDSFLEQYF. The CDR3 DNA reads as TGTGCCAGCAGCATAAGGGACAGTTTTCTCGAGCAGTACTTC.